The 10 T cell receptor beta chains in this list originate from one sample, sequenced in a study of cytomegalovirus exposure and HLA in healthy donors (dated by TCRdb to 2015 to 2018). The method was the immunoSEQ multiplex PCR assay. For the multiplex PCR, a mixture combining 60 forward primers for TCR Vbeta segments and 13 reverse primers for TCR Jbeta segments was used. Not all clones reach the TCRdb copy of this immuneACCESS table, which keeps in-frame sequences only. Checked studies attribute under half of the gap to unresolved V genes and leave the rest unexplained. The sample's records list roughly 40,000 clones. The top ten hold around 10% of the sample. The sample comprised PBMCs. These receptors all come from a man aged 35 to 55 in good health and CMV-seropositive.

This sequence joins TRBV19 and TRBJ2-3; no clear D gene. CDR3 length: 15 amino acids. V was cut by 1 base and J by 6 bases, with 14 bases left in between. Germline assignment: CDR1 LNHDA and CDR2 SQIVND (reference sequence). The CDR3 is CASSIGNYAFDTQYF. The DNA of the CDR3 is TGTGCCAGTAGTATAGGCAACTACGCTTTCGATACGCAGTATTTT.

The chain employs TRBV30 and TRBJ2-5, with 8 bases identical to TRBD1. V lost 2 bases to trimming and J lost 4 bases; unmatched junction nucleotides: 6. CDR1 and CDR2 (germline): GTSNPN, SVGIG (reference sequence). The CDR3 runs 14 residues. CDR3 bases: TGTGCCTGGAGTTCCGGCAGGGGGCGAGAGACCCAGTACTTC. It yields the protein CAWSSGRGRETQYF.

This chain connects TRBV6-6 to TRBJ2-2, with D possibly matching TRBD2 (6 bases). Deletions cut 6 bases from V and 4 bases from J, with 9 bases between. Germline V lookup: CDR1 MNHNY, CDR2 SVGAGI (reference sequence). This CDR3 is 13 amino acids long. CDR3 sequence reads: CASSPTSTGELFF. The CDR3 nucleotides read TGTGCCAGCAGCCCGACTAGCACCGGGGAGCTGTTTTTT.

The V gene is TRBV9, the J gene TRBJ2-7; 7 bases are shared with TRBD2. The CDR3 runs 12 residues. Losses at the gene ends were 4 bases for V and 6 bases for J; bases not matched to a gene: 4. Germline values: CDR1 SGDLS, CDR2 YYNGEE. DNA for the CDR3: TGTGCCAGCAGCTCACCGGGAGGCGAGCAGTACTTC. Its protein is CASSSPGGEQYF.

This chain joins TRBV9 and TRBJ1-3; TRBD1 matches 12 bases. V trimming: 3 bases; J trimming: 4 bases; junction bases outside the gene matches: 5. This CDR3 has 16 amino acids. Per germline, CDR1 SGDLS and CDR2 YYNGEE. CDR3 in amino acids: CASSEGTGGFGNTIYF. As DNA, the CDR3 is TGTGCCAGCAGCGAGGGGACAGGGGGCTTCGGAAACACCATATATTTT.

CDR3 sequence reads: CSVGGSRAPSYEQYF. CDR3 coding DNA: TGCAGCGTTGGGGGCAGCCGAGCCCCCTCCTACGAGCAGTACTTC. V gene TRBV29-1 combines with J gene TRBJ2-5; weak D call: TRBD1 (5 bases). The last part of the DNA fits TRBJ2-7 better; the J call may be wrong. Per germline, CDR1 SQVTM and CDR2 ANQGSEA. The CDR3 sequence is 15 residues long.

V usage is TRBV6-5 and J usage is TRBJ2-5; TRBD1 matches 9 bases. The V segment lost 2 bases and the J segment 5 bases; nucleotides outside the gene matches: 6. The germline gives CDR1 MNHEY, CDR2 SVGAGI. The CDR3 loop spans 15 amino acids. DNA of the CDR3: TGTGCCAGCAGTTACGGGACAGGGTTTTTGGAGACCCAGTACTTC. Translation gives CASSYGTGFLETQYF.

This chain joins TRBV29-1 and TRBJ2-1; TRBD2 agrees at 8 bases. Unmatched junction bases numbered 12, after V lost 7 bases and J lost 7 bases. The germline V gene encodes CDR1 SQVTM and CDR2 ANQGSEA. The CDR3 runs to 14 residues. This CDR3 reads CSAPGREGWNEQFF. CDR3 sequence (DNA): TGCAGCGCTCCGGGCCGGGAGGGATGGAATGAGCAGTTCTTC.

V and J are TRBV7-9 and TRBJ1-1, with 9 nucleotides matching TRBD1. The CDR3 is made up of 18 amino acids. The trim removed 5 bases at V and 1 base at J, leaving 14 bases unmatched. Germline V CDR1 and CDR2: SEHNR, FQNEAQ (reference sequence). CDR3 sequence (DNA): TGTGCCAGCAGCCCACGGACAGGGGCCGCATCCGGGAACACTGAAGCTTTCTTT. Its protein product is CASSPRTGAASGNTEAFF.

The rearrangement uses TRBV5-1 and TRBJ2-1; 12 bases align to TRBD2. The V segment lost 4 bases and the J segment 0 bases; nucleotides outside the gene matches: 2. This CDR3 comprises 16 residues. CDR1 is SGHRS and CDR2 is YFSETQ in the germline V gene. The CDR3 DNA reads as TGCGCCAGCAGCGCGACTAGCGGGAGCTCCTACAATGAGCAGTTCTTC. Protein product: CASSATSGSSYNEQFF.